This T cell receptor beta chain came from a study of T cell repertoires in cytomegalovirus infection (dated by TCRdb to the late 2010s). Regarding the research as a whole: Recently identified HLA-C-restricted CMV epitopes, whose presentation resists viral immunomodulation, were targeted by peptide stimulations together with well-studied HLA-B-restricted epitopes. The HLA type of each donor mattered for the analysis, because public TCR beta signatures pointed to carriage of CMV infection along with the matching HLA type. What the work shows at the level of the full study, not this receptor alone: In the ex vivo response, HLA-C-restricted CMV-specific TCR beta clonotypes were dominant, and in two of eight donors the single most frequent clonotype came from this HLA-C-restricted group. In both this cohort and an independent cohort of approximately 350 donors, the cumulative frequency of public TCR beta family members distinguished carriers of CMV infection plus the relevant HLA type.

This clonotype was observed once. Its antigen remains undetermined. One base away there is no much larger clone; base qualities are not given. Support from one read is weak. The CDR3 covers 14 residues, taking in both the cysteine and the phenylalanine. Only the CDR3 part of the read is kept: 42 bases, read in frame from the first base. Unmatched junction bases come to 3, with V trimmed by 4 bases and J by 3 bases. CDR1 ENHRY and CDR2 SYGVKD were looked up in the germline V gene. Sequencing took place on an Illumina HiSeq 1500. Using fastp at Q25 and MiXCR, TCRdb reprocessed the public reads and kept productive beta chains. When rows share a CDR3 protein, they turn into one entry using the most common DNA and genes. This sample holds a few hundred thousand distinct CDR3 sequences; approximately 40% were observed only once. About 45% of the sample lies in the top ten. Explained via the paper, the treatment or condition label denotes: in vitro stimulation with specific CMV peptide epitopes to enrich CMV-specific T cells.

The rearrangement combines TRBV10-3 with TRBJ2-7, and 10 junctional nucleotides match TRBD1. The source of this sequence is a human donor in good health (CMV status not recorded). Some clones in this sample may be carry-over from other donors' samples. The source was cultured PBMCs, collected from culture after CMV antigen stimulation. The nucleotides are TGTGCCATCAGTGGGACAGGGGGGGGCTACGAGCAGTACTTC. Translation gives CAISGTGGGYEQYF.